The 10 T cell receptor beta chains below come from one sample, sequenced in a study of T-cell reconstitution after alpha-beta-depleted transplantation in children. Preparation of the TCRbeta library used unique molecular identifiers. TCRdb fed the PCR reads into MiXCR, producing one record per CDR3 protein. The sample shows 600,000 to 700,000 distinct CDR3 sequences, about 15% of them seen only once. The starting material was PBMCs from the stem cell graft donor, obtained from the stem cell graft. These receptors were taken from a human donor who donated a stem cell graft to a child with acute myeloid leukemia.

This rearrangement joins TRBV4-3 to TRBJ2-5; possible D gene TRBD1, 6 bases. V was trimmed by 0 bases and J by 2 bases, leaving 16 bases between them. Germline lookup yields CDR1 LGHNA and CDR2 YSLEER. The CDR3 loop spans 17 amino acids. The CDR3 here is CASSQDLIDRLQETQYF. In DNA form, the CDR3 reads TGCGCCAGCAGCCAAGATCTTATAGACAGGTTGCAAGAGACCCAGTACTTC.

This clonotype was observed at least ten times. This chain connects TRBV20-1 to TRBJ2-7; the D gene is possibly TRBD1 (6 bases). This CDR3 region has 14 residues. Germline V gene lookup returns CDR1 DFQATT and CDR2 SNEGSKA (reference sequence). V dropped 2 bases and J dropped 2 bases, with 13 bases sitting between them. The CDR3 DNA follows: TGCAGTGCTAGATCCGACAGGCGAACCTACGAGCAGTACTTC. Its translation is CSARSDRRTYEQYF.

The V call is TRBV4-1, the J call TRBJ1-2, with D perhaps matching TRBD1 (5 bases). The CDR3 length is 14 residues. CDR1 and CDR2 from the germline V gene are MGHRA and YSYEKL. V was cut by 5 bases and J by 6 bases, with 16 bases left in between. CDR3 sequence reads: CASSSLQGLDGYTF. The CDR3 nucleotides read TGCGCCAGCAGCTCCCTCCAGGGTCTTGATGGCTACACCTTC.

This clonotype was detected ten times or more. Mismatch with germline at one junction end may stem from a read error. J is TRBJ1-2 and V is TRBV6-5; possibly TRBD1 for D (5 bases). The CDR3 totals 13 residues. From germline, CDR1 is MNHEY and CDR2 SVGAGI. The CDR3 loop reads CASSYWGNYGYTF. In DNA form, the CDR3 reads TGTGCCAGCAGTTACTGGGGGAACTACGGCTACACCTTC.

V is TRBV12-3 or TRBV12-4 and J is TRBJ1-2, with D tentatively TRBD1 (5 bases). V was trimmed by 6 bases and J by 2 bases, leaving 22 bases between them. The CDR3 runs 17 residues. In nucleotides, the CDR3 is TGTGCCAGCAGCCGTACGACAAGGCCAGGGCCCAACTATGGCTACACCTTC. Its protein is CASSRTTRPGPNYGYTF.

This clonotype was picked up many times. This chain connects TRBV5-1 to TRBJ2-2; TRBD1 might be the D (6 bases). The CDR3 is made up of 16 amino acids. The V end was cut by 9 bases, the J end by 0 bases, with 18 bases between. Per the germline V gene, CDR1 is SGHRS and CDR2 is YFSETQ. In DNA form, the CDR3 reads TGCGCCACCCGGAAGGGACAATTCGCGAACACCGGGGAGCTGTTTTTT. This encodes CATRKGQFANTGELFF.

This clonotype has a count of ten or more. The chain recombines TRBV6-5 with TRBJ2-3, with D perhaps TRBD2 (7 bases). Trimming removed 2 bases at V and 0 bases at J, with 18 bases between. The germline V gene encodes CDR1 MNHEY and CDR2 SVGAGI. This CDR3 spans 18 amino acids. The CDR3 spells CASSYLEGGPTSTDTQYF. The CDR3 DNA reads as TGTGCCAGCAGTTACCTTGAGGGGGGGCCTACTAGCACAGATACGCAGTATTTT.

This clonotype was counted at least ten times. V and J are TRBV5-1 and TRBJ2-1; D is unclear. Germline V lookup: CDR1 SGHRS, CDR2 YFSETQ. The CDR3 sequence is 11 residues long. Trimming pared 4 bases from V and 7 bases from J, leaving 6 bases between. Here the CDR3 DNA reads TGCGCCAGCAGCGTAGGGAATGAGCAGTTCTTC. It encodes CASSVGNEQFF. The whole variable domain, filled in from reference TRBV5-1 and TRBJ2-1, reads KAGVTQTPRYLIKTRGQQVTLSCSPISGHRSVSWYQQTPGQGLQFLFEYFSETQRNKGNFPGRFSGRQFSNSRSEMNVSTLELGDSALYLCASSVGNEQFFGPGTRLTVL.

Many counts were recorded for this clonotype. Since a much larger clone is just one base distant, this may be a read error. J is TRBJ2-7 and V is TRBV5-6; no clear D gene. Germline V CDR1 and CDR2: SGHDT, YYEEEE. The CDR3 length is 11 residues. Trimming stripped 2 bases from V and 4 bases from J, with 4 bases between. Here the CDR3 DNA reads TGTGCCAGCAGCTTAAGGTACGAGCAGTACTTC. Its translation is CASSLRYEQYF.

This clonotype showed up many times. V gene TRBV6-5 combines with J gene TRBJ2-5; perhaps D is TRBD1 or TRBD2 (6 bases each). The germline V and J ends were trimmed by 4 bases and 0 bases, with 12 bases remaining between them. The CDR3 totals 15 residues. Germline CDR1 reads MNHEY; CDR2 reads SVGAGI. CDR3 sequence: CASSSGGGHQETQYF. The CDR3 DNA reads as TGTGCCAGCAGTTCTGGAGGGGGGCACCAAGAGACCCAGTACTTC.